One and the same sample provided the 23 T cell receptor beta chains below, sequenced in a study of blood T cell repertoires in COVID-19. Generated by immunoSEQ multiplex PCR, the TCRdb table keeps only in-frame clones and is missing some. The table shows over 100,000 clones, with more than 75% occurring only once. Sequenced sample: peripheral blood. The receptors were gathered from a man aged 55 to 70 with active or convalescent COVID-19.

The CDR3 sequence: CASTRDRGYNEQFF. The DNA for the CDR3 is TGCGCCAGCACCCGGGACAGGGGCTACAATGAGCAGTTCTTC. The gene calls are TRBV10-2 and TRBJ2-1; TRBD1 matches at 10 bases. V lost 7 bases and J lost 3; bases outside the gene matches: 3. Per the germline V gene, CDR1 is WSHSY and CDR2 is SAAADI. This CDR3 is 14 amino acids long.

The rearrangement links TRBV19 to TRBJ1-1; TRBD1 matches at 7 bases. Unmatched junction bases numbered 3, after V lost 8 bases and J lost 0 bases. Germline CDR1 and CDR2: LNHDA and SQIVND (reference sequence). The CDR3 covers 13 residues. CDR3: CASGGQMNTEAFF. In DNA form, the CDR3 reads TGTGCCAGTGGGGGACAGATGAACACTGAAGCTTTCTTT.

This clone was counted between two and nine times. The chain carries TRBV20-1 and TRBJ2-5, with D unclear. Per germline, CDR1 DFQATT and CDR2 SNEGSKA (reference sequence). This CDR3 region has 13 residues. V was clipped by 3 bases and J by 2 bases, with 10 bases between them. CDR3 bases: TGCAGTGCTAGTGTGCGGTCTCAAGAGACCCAGTACTTC. It specifies CSASVRSQETQYF.

This chain links TRBV7-9 with TRBJ2-1; 7 nucleotides match TRBD2. The CDR3 is 16 amino acids. Trimming took 4 bases from V and 7 from J; bases not matched to a gene: 13. Per germline, CDR1 SEHNR and CDR2 FQNEAQ (reference sequence). For the CDR3, the DNA is TGTGCCAGCAGCTGGAGCGCGGGAGTTGAAGGGAATGAGCAGTTCTTC. This gives the protein CASSWSAGVEGNEQFF.

This clone occurred once. The rearrangement uses TRBV3-1 (or the pseudogene TRBV3-2) and TRBJ1-4, with 7 bases matching TRBD1. Germline V gives CDR1 LGHDT, CDR2 YNNKEL (reference sequence). CDR3 size: 15 residues. V lost 1 base and J lost 5; bases outside the gene matches: 4. CDR3 in DNA: TGTGCCAGCAGCCAAGGACAGGGCCCGAATGAAAAACTGTTTTTT. Translated, it gives CASSQGQGPNEKLFF.

This sequence joins TRBV30 and TRBJ2-3; TRBD2 aligns across 9 bases. V dropped 3 bases and J dropped 2; count of bases not matched to a gene: 6. The germline gives CDR1 GTSNPN, CDR2 SVGIG (reference sequence). CDR3 size: 15 residues. The CDR3 spells CAWSVGGRATDTQYF. CDR3 sequence (DNA): TGTGCCTGGAGCGTGGGCGGGAGGGCCACAGATACGCAGTATTTT.

The chain carries TRBV5-1 and TRBJ2-3; D gene unclear. Germline CDR1 reads SGHRS; CDR2 reads YFSETQ. CDR3 length equals 16 residues. Trimming left V 0 bases short and J 1 base short, with 12 bases between. This chain's CDR3 is CASSLVPGEGTDTQYF. For the CDR3, the DNA is TGCGCCAGCAGCTTGGTCCCCGGAGAGGGCACAGATACGCAGTATTTT.

Concerning this clone: Other DNA sequences of this sample code for an identical CDR3. DNA of the CDR3: TGCAGCGTTGTGGGGGGATCTGGAAACACCATATATTTT. As protein: CSVVGGSGNTIYF. The chain carries TRBV29-1 and TRBJ1-3; D is perhaps TRBD1 (5 bases). V gave up 4 bases and J gave up 1 base, with 8 bases separating them. The germline V gene has CDR1 SQVTM and CDR2 ANQGSEA. The CDR3 is 13 residues long.

The rearrangement joins TRBV5-1 to TRBJ2-2; 7 nucleotides agree with TRBD1. Germline V gene data show CDR1 as SGHRS and CDR2 as YFSETQ. The trim removed 7 bases at V and 4 bases at J, leaving 10 bases unmatched. The length of the CDR3 is 15 residues. CDR3 residues: CASRDRVSATGELFF. Written as DNA, the CDR3 is TGCGCCAGCCGAGACAGGGTTTCTGCCACCGGGGAGCTGTTTTTT.

This sequence joins TRBV5-4 and TRBJ2-7; 9 bases agree with TRBD1. The CDR3 contains 15 residues. The germline V gene has CDR1 SGHNT and CDR2 YYREEE (reference sequence). J was trimmed by 5 bases and V by 1 base; bases with no gene match: 7. CDR3 loop: CASSLPRTGAHEQYF. The CDR3 region has the DNA TGTGCCAGCAGCTTGCCCCGGACAGGGGCCCACGAGCAGTACTTC.

The V gene is TRBV6-4, the J gene TRBJ2-1; TRBD1 aligns across 7 bases. J was trimmed by 3 bases and V by 8 bases; bases with no gene match: 7. The CDR3 has 14 amino acids. From germline, CDR1 is MRHNA and CDR2 SNTAGT. Here the CDR3 reads CASRPQGNYNEQFF. In DNA form, the CDR3 reads TGTGCCAGCCGACCACAGGGGAACTACAATGAGCAGTTCTTC.

There are a few counts of this clone. The chain is built from TRBV30 and TRBJ1-1; D is unresolved. The CDR3 is made up of 13 amino acids. V was cut by 4 bases and J by 4 bases, with 13 bases left in between. The germline V gene encodes CDR1 GTSNPN and CDR2 SVGIG (reference sequence). The CDR3 DNA reads TGTGCCTGGACCCTCTTTGAGGGCACTGAAGCTTTCTTT. It yields the protein CAWTLFEGTEAFF.

The CDR3 reads CASGLARNQPQHF. The CDR3 DNA sequence: TGTGCTAGTGGTTTGGCACGGAATCAGCCCCAGCATTTT. V gene TRBV12-5 combines with J gene TRBJ1-5; the D is unclear. V was clipped by 1 base and J by 4 bases, with 5 bases between them. Germline V gene lookup returns CDR1 LGHNT and CDR2 FRNRAP. This CDR3 comprises 13 residues.

The rearrangement links TRBV7-3 to TRBJ2-7; D not certain. With 3 bases removed from V and 2 bases from J, the gap between germline ends came to 11 bases. From germline, CDR1 is SGHTA and CDR2 FQGTGA. There are 14 residues in the CDR3. CDR3 sequence reads: CASSFDKPPYEQYF. The DNA for the CDR3 is TGTGCCAGCAGCTTCGACAAGCCCCCCTACGAGCAGTACTTC.

The chain joins TRBV12-5 to TRBJ2-3; a possible D gene is TRBD1 (6 bases). The length of the CDR3 is 15 residues. Germline V CDR1 and CDR2: LGHNT, FRNRAP. V shed 5 bases and J shed 0 bases, with 12 bases lying between them. DNA for the CDR3: TGTGCTAGTGGTCAACAGGGCCCCAGCACAGATACGCAGTATTTT. It specifies CASGQQGPSTDTQYF. Supplemented by reference TRBV12-5 and TRBJ2-3, the full variable domain reads DARVTQTPRHKVTEMGQEVTMRCQPILGHNTVFWYRQTMMQGLELLAYFRNRAPLDDSGMPKDRFSAEMPDATLATLKIQPSEPRDSAVYFCASGQQGPSTDTQYFGPGTRLTVL.

This clone has just a few counts. The rearrangement links TRBV4-1 to TRBJ2-1; TRBD1 aligns across 8 bases. The junction had 3 bases not matched to a gene; V was cut back by 0 bases and J by 2 bases. The germline V gene encodes CDR1 MGHRA and CDR2 YSYEKL. The CDR3 is 16 amino acids. The CDR3 loop is CASSQDPGQAYNEQFF. The CDR3 DNA reads TGCGCCAGCAGCCAAGATCCGGGACAGGCCTACAATGAGCAGTTCTTC.

The chain recombines TRBV7-9 with TRBJ2-1; TRBD2 agrees at 9 bases. V shed 4 bases, J shed 7 bases, and the junction held 8 bases outside the gene matches. CDR1 and CDR2 from the germline V gene are SEHNR and FQNEAQ (reference sequence). This CDR3 is built from 15 residues. The chain's CDR3 is CASSSGWREGNEQFF. The CDR3 coding sequence is TGTGCCAGCAGCTCCGGGTGGCGGGAGGGAAATGAGCAGTTCTTC.

The rearrangement joins TRBV7-6 to TRBJ2-5; 7 bases are a match to TRBD2. The CDR3 loop spans 19 amino acids. The V gene's germline CDR1 is SGHVS and CDR2 FNYEAQ. The trim removed 3 bases at V and 0 bases at J, leaving 16 bases unmatched. The DNA of the CDR3 is TGTGCCAGCAGCTTCTCGTGGAAGGGAGGGCCCGGGTACCAAGAGACCCAGTACTTC. Amino acid sequence: CASSFSWKGGPGYQETQYF.

This clone was seen only a few times. The rearrangement joins TRBV5-5 to TRBJ2-1; D unresolved. From germline, CDR1 is SGHKS and CDR2 YYEKEE (reference sequence). V was pared by 0 bases and J by 2 bases, with 12 bases between. The CDR3 has 16 amino acids. The CDR3 nucleotides are TGTGCCAGCAGCTTGGGCGGCTCCCCCCCCTACAATGAGCAGTTCTTC. This sequence encodes CASSLGGSPPYNEQFF.

The chain is built from TRBV27 and TRBJ2-5, with D perhaps TRBD2 (6 bases). The CDR3 runs 15 residues. Germline CDR1 reads MNHEY; CDR2 reads SMNVEV (reference sequence). The V gene lost 0 bases and the J gene lost 10 bases, with 18 bases spanning the gap. CDR3 amino acids: CASSLSRAGRGNQYF. The CDR3 DNA follows: TGTGCCAGCAGTTTATCTCGAGCGGGCCGGGGGAACCAGTACTTC.

The chain joins TRBV20-1 to TRBJ1-6; a weak D match, TRBD1 (5 bases). There are 15 residues in the CDR3. The germline V and J ends were trimmed by 3 bases and 5 bases, with 14 bases remaining between them. Germline lookup yields CDR1 DFQATT and CDR2 SNEGSKA (reference sequence). For the CDR3, the DNA is TGCAGTGCTAGTGATGGGGGGGGTAATAATTCACCCCTCCACTTT. It translates to CSASDGGGNNSPLHF.

J is TRBJ2-3 and V is TRBV5-6; 9 nucleotides line up with TRBD1. CDR1 and CDR2 from the germline V gene are SGHDT and YYEEEE. With V trimmed by 0 bases and J by 6 bases, 5 bases remained unmatched. The CDR3 consists of 15 residues. The CDR3 loop reads CASSLEQGARDTQYF. Written as DNA, the CDR3 is TGTGCCAGCAGCTTGGAACAGGGGGCCCGGGATACGCAGTATTTT.

The chain joins TRBV7-6 to TRBJ2-5; 7 positions match TRBD2. This CDR3 spans 16 amino acids. Germline-derived CDR1 and CDR2 are SGHVS and FNYEAQ. The trim removed 1 base at V and 4 bases at J, leaving 9 bases unmatched. DNA of the CDR3: TGTGCCAGCAGCTTAGGTACAGCGGGAAAGGCAGAGACCCAGTACTTC. This gives the protein CASSLGTAGKAETQYF. Complete variable domain (other parts from reference TRBV7-6 and TRBJ2-5): GAGVSQSPRYKVTKRGQDVALRCDPISGHVSLYWYRQALGQGPEFLTYFNYEAQQDKSGLPNDRFSAERPEGSISTLTIQRTEQRDSAMYRCASSLGTAGKAETQYFGPGTRLLVL.